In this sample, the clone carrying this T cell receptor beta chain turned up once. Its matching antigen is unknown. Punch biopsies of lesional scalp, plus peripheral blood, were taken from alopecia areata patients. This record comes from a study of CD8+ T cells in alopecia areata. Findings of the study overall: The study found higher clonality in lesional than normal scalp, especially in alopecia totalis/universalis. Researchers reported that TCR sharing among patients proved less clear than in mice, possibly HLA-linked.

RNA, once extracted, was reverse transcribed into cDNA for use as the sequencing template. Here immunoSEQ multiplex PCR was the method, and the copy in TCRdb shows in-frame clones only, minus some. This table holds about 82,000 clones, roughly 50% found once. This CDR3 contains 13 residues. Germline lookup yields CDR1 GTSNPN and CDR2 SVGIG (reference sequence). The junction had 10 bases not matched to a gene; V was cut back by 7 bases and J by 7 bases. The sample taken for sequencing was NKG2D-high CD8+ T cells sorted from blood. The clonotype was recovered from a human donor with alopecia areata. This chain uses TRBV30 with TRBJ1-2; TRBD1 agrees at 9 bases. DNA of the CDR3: TGTGCCTCCACCGGGACAGGGTATTTTGGCTACACCTTC. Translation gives CASTGTGYFGYTF.